This T cell receptor (beta chain) was recovered during a study of T cell changes during pregnancy in multiple sclerosis. Repertoires were generated with immunoSEQ multiplex PCR, while TCRdb's copy carries only in-frame clones and drops some. This table holds about 33,000 clones, 91% found once. This clone appeared once. This CDR3 has 15 residues. Germline values: CDR1 SNHLY, CDR2 FYNNEI. V lost 5 bases and J 6 bases, leaving 17 bases between the germline ends. This TCR came from a female donor in good health, enrolled as a control in a pregnancy study. The chain carries TRBV2 and TRBJ1-5; tentative D call: TRBD1 (6 bases). The material sequenced was CD4+ T cells from peripheral blood mononuclear cells, taken in the third trimester of pregnancy. CDR3 DNA sequence: TGTGCCAGCAGTCAACAGGGCCCCTTCTTTCAGCCCCAGCATTTT. The encoded protein is CASSQQGPFFQPQHF.